This T cell receptor beta chain comes out of a study of shared clonotypes between healthy human individuals. Looking at the study overall: Plates per donor: three CD4 naive, three CD4 memory, two CD8 naive, one CD8 memory. Study conclusions and caveats: Naive CD4 clonotypes overlapped across a few donors at about 5%. Although depth was large, rarefaction showed that sequencing of the sorted subsets was incomplete.

Assay used: immunoSEQ multiplex PCR; TCRdb lists only in-frame clones, some missing. This sample carries about 2.3 million clones, 92% of them seen once, and the ten largest clones take 0.37%. A word on this clone: Its antigen is still unknown.

All donors qualified as healthy HIV-negative adults and had experienced no recent acute infections or vaccinations. The CDR3 runs to 14 residues. Trimming cost V 10 bases and J 4 bases, with 20 bases left between them. Germline V gene sequence: CDR1 SNHLY, CDR2 FYNNEI. The clonotype was recovered from a man in his late teens or twenties in good health. Some clones in this sample may be carry-over from other donors' samples. The J gene is TRBJ2-7, the V gene TRBV2; D possibly corresponds to TRBD2 (6 bases). The sequenced sample was naive CD4+ T cells from PBMCs. Subset denoted: CD45RA+ positively selected. The CDR3: CANTEGPGDYEQYF. CDR3 DNA: TGTGCCAACACCGAAGGGCCGGGGGATTACGAGCAGTACTTC.